Sequencing of this TCR beta chain was carried out in a study of shared clonotypes between healthy human individuals. The overall study: Donors were a couple of women and three men aged 18 to 49.

Here immunoSEQ multiplex PCR was the method, and the copy in TCRdb shows in-frame clones only, minus some. The repertoire has about a million clones, approximately 77% of them found once; the top ten carry almost 0.9%. Concerning this clone itself: No antigen is known for it.

In germline, CDR1 is SGHTA, CDR2 FQGNSA. The CDR3 runs 13 residues. V was trimmed by 5 bases and J by 7 bases, leaving 14 bases between them. In the CD4+ fraction, cells were divided into CD45RA+ naive and CD45RA-negative memory subsets. Findings and limits, study-wide: Against clonotypes common to all four donors, non-shared ones had lower generation probabilities. Generally, naive subsets came out with larger estimated richness than memory subsets.

The clonotype originates from a young man in good health. Some clones in this sample may be carry-over from other donors' samples. The source material was memory CD4+ T cells from PBMCs. Subset meaning: CD45RA-negative fraction. The chain joins TRBV7-2 to TRBJ1-1, with unresolved D. CDR3 nucleotide sequence: TGTGCCAGCAGCCCCCCGTCCTCAAGTGAAGCTTTCTTT. This gives the protein CASSPPSSSEAFF.